Given below is one T cell receptor (beta chain) in context. The antigen remains unidentified. This record belongs to a study of cytomegalovirus exposure and HLA in healthy donors. Overall study results and limits: In a later analysis, at a false discovery rate of 0.05, roughly 18,000 TCR beta sequences were associated with HLA alleles.

13 Jbeta primers and 60 Vbeta primers were used for the PCR. Method: immunoSEQ multiplex PCR; TCRdb's copy keeps in-frame clones and lacks some. The sample lists around 130,000 clones; around 70% were seen once. Sequenced: PBMCs. The clonotype comes from a woman between 35 and 50 years old in good health and CMV-seropositive.

The CDR3 sequence is CATSGGSNQPQHF. For the CDR3, the DNA is TGTGCCACAAGTGGGGGGAGCAATCAGCCCCAGCATTTT. The chain uses TRBV10-3 and TRBJ1-5; weak D call: TRBD1 (5 bases). V lost 10 bases and J lost 1, with 11 bases in between. Germline V gene sequence: CDR1 ENHRY, CDR2 SYGVKD. This CDR3 has 13 residues.